Listed below are T cell receptor beta chains from one sample, sequenced in a study of CD8+CD57+ T cells in acquired aplastic anemia. MiXCR, applied by TCRdb to the reads, yields one record per CDR3 protein. Among a few hundred thousand distinct CDR3 sequences listed, around three fifths were seen once. The sequencing input was sorted CD4+, CD8+, or CD8+CD57+ T cells (not recorded which) from PBMCs. Receptors originate from a human donor with severe aplastic anemia or a healthy control (not recorded which). Each CDR3 is given with its conserved first and last residue. The order of the fields is D gene, J gene, clone size, V gene, CDR3 DNA, CDR3 protein. D genes are given only for firm matches. Clone size appears in some rows only: once, few, many, or a class for an expanded clone.

>.|TRBJ1-2|.|TRBV24-1
TGTGCCACCAGTGATTTGATTGGGACCGGCTACACCTTC
CATSDLIGTGYTF
>TRBD2|TRBJ2-1|.|TRBV24-1
TGTGCCACCTCATTCGGGGGGGCTCCCTACAATGAGCAGTTCTTC
CATSFGGAPYNEQFF
>.|TRBJ1-3|.|TRBV7-3
TGTGCCAGCAGCTTCCGAGGGTCTTGGGGAAACACCATATACTTT
CASSFRGSWGNTIYF
>TRBD1|TRBJ1-1|few|TRBV20-1
TGCAGTGCTAGGGCAAACAGGGGGCGCATGAACACTGAAGCTTTCTTT
CSARANRGRMNTEAFF
>.|TRBJ1-2|few|TRBV15
TGTGCCACCAGCAGGGATCTAGGGGTAAACTATGGCTACACCTTC
CATSRDLGVNYGYTF
>.|TRBJ1-4|.|TRBV18
TGTGCCAGCTCACCATACGAGGGAACTAATGAAAAACTGTTTTTT
CASSPYEGTNEKLFF
>TRBD2|TRBJ2-3|many|TRBV6-2/TRBV6-3
TGTGCCAGCAGTCATTCCAGCGGGGACACAGATACGCAGTATTTT
CASSHSSGDTDTQYF
>TRBD1|TRBJ2-5|.|TRBV29-1
TGCAGCGTTGGGGACAGGCGAGGTCAAGAGACCCAGTACTTC
CSVGDRRGQETQYF
>.|TRBJ1-1|.|TRBV10-3
TGTGCCGCCACGGACTCCAACCGGATCGGGAACACTGAAGCTTTCTTT
CAATDSNRIGNTEAFF
>.|TRBJ1-1|.|TRBV29-1
TGCGGCGTTGAAGCCCCACGGGGGAAAGCTTTCTTT
CGVEAPRGKAFF
>.|TRBJ1-2|.|TRBV6-1
TGTGCCAGCAGTGAAGCGCTACAGGACGTCTATGGCTACACCTTC
CASSEALQDVYGYTF
>TRBD1|TRBJ1-2|few|TRBV2
TGTGCCAGCAGGGACAGGGTGGTCGGCTACACCTTC
CASRDRVVGYTF
>.|TRBJ1-2|.|TRBV7-2
TGTGCCAGCAGCGTAGGCATGGAAAACTATGGCTACACCTTC
CASSVGMENYGYTF
>.|TRBJ2-7|.|TRBV20-1
TGCAGTGCTAGAGGGCAGGACAGTAGCTCCTACGAGCAGTACTTC
CSARGQDSSSYEQYF
>TRBD1|TRBJ2-3|few|TRBV12-3/TRBV12-4
TGTGCCAGCAGCAAAGGGACAGGACGAACGCAGTATTTT
CASSKGTGRTQYF
>.|TRBJ1-5|.|TRBV19
TGTGCCAGTAGGGACCGCGGGGGGCAATTCAGCAATGAGCATTTT
CASRDRGGQFSNEHF